These 10 T cell receptor beta chains came from one sample sequenced in a study of CD8 T cells in ankylosing spondylitis. Study findings and constraints: Seemingly characteristic of ankylosing spondylitis blood was a TCR beta motif consisting of several highly homologous variants.

One entry per CDR3 protein results from TCRdb running MiXCR on the 5' RACE reads. The profile shows over 450,000 distinct CDR3 sequences, roughly 12% of them singletons. These TCRs' antigens remain unknown. Material for sequencing was blood, either unsorted or a sorted T cell fraction (not recorded which). The receptors shown here come from a male donor with ankylosing spondylitis.

Notes on this clonotype: One junction end does not reproduce the germline sequence, and a read error may be involved. The CDR3 nucleotides are TGTGCCAGCACCTTAATTACAGGGGGAAACTATGGCTACACCTTC. Protein: CASTLITGGNYGYTF. V and J are TRBV7-2 and TRBJ1-2; TRBD1 agrees at 8 bases. This CDR3 spans 15 amino acids. The V gene's germline CDR1 is SGHTA and CDR2 FQGNSA.

In its sample, this clonotype was seen a few times. The rearrangement links TRBV12-3 or TRBV12-4 to TRBJ2-7; 10 positions agree with TRBD1. Losses at the gene ends were 1 base for V and 4 bases for J; bases not matched to a gene: 4. This CDR3 comprises 15 residues. The CDR3 region is CASSLGTGGGYEQYF. The CDR3 DNA reads as TGTGCCAGCAGTTTAGGGACAGGGGGTGGTTACGAGCAGTACTTC.

This clonotype has more than one count but fewer than ten. The chain links TRBV20-1 to TRBJ1-1; no clear D. Germline V gives CDR1 DFQATT, CDR2 SNEGSKA (reference sequence). This CDR3 spans 13 amino acids. DNA of the CDR3: TGCAGGGGTAGAGAAGGCCAGAACACTGAAGCTTTCTTT. Amino acid sequence: CRGREGQNTEAFF.

The chain links TRBV18 to TRBJ1-5, with TRBD1 matching over 7 bases. The germline gives CDR1 KGHSH, CDR2 LQKENI. V trimming: 2 bases; J trimming: 2 bases; junction bases outside the gene matches: 9. The CDR3 runs 17 residues. The CDR3 protein is CASSPTTGLGGNQPQHF. DNA for the CDR3: TGTGCCAGCTCACCAACGACAGGGTTGGGGGGCAATCAGCCCCAGCATTTT.

In its sample, this clonotype was seen a few times. The V and J genes are TRBV11-1 and TRBJ2-1, with 8 nucleotides matching TRBD1. The germline CDR1 and CDR2 sequences are SGHAT and FQDESV (reference sequence). The CDR3 is 21 residues long. The V gene end was trimmed by 1 base and the J gene end by 4 bases; junction bases not matched to a gene: 21. CDR3 in DNA: TGTGCCAGCAGCTTAGTTGGCCCACAGGGGGAACTCTTAACCTATTACAATGAGCAGTTCTTC. It translates to CASSLVGPQGELLTYYNEQFF.

This clonotype has more than one count but fewer than ten. The CDR3 coding sequence is TGTGCCAGCAGCTTAGCTGAGCCGGGGTTCTATGGCTACACCTTC. Its translation is CASSLAEPGFYGYTF. The V gene is TRBV11-3, the J gene TRBJ1-2, with unresolved D. V dropped 1 base and J dropped 4 bases, with 13 bases sitting between them. The CDR3 length is 15 residues. The V gene's germline CDR1 is SGHNT and CDR2 YENEEA.

The J gene is TRBJ1-4, the V gene TRBV7-9; D is unresolved. CDR1 and CDR2 from the germline V gene are SEHNR and FQNEAQ (reference sequence). Trimming removed 1 base at V and 6 bases at J, with 12 bases between. This CDR3 spans 15 amino acids. This chain's CDR3 is CASSLGVQGYEKLFF. DNA for the CDR3: TGTGCCAGCAGCTTAGGAGTTCAAGGTTATGAAAAACTGTTTTTT.

V and J are TRBV5-1 and TRBJ2-2; 11 bases are shared with TRBD1. Germline CDR1 and CDR2: SGHRS and YFSETQ. The trim removed 5 bases at V and 3 bases at J, leaving 9 bases unmatched. The CDR3 has 17 amino acids. CDR3 sequence: CASSRSGTGGYTGELFF. The CDR3 coding sequence is TGCGCCAGCAGTCGATCCGGGACAGGGGGATACACCGGGGAGCTGTTTTTT.

This clonotype turned up a few times. The genes are TRBV3-1 and TRBJ2-3; D not resolved. V was shortened by 0 bases and J by 4 bases, with 8 bases between the two germline ends. Looked up from germline, CDR1 is LGHDT and CDR2 is YNNKEL (reference sequence). This CDR3 is 14 amino acids long. CDR3 sequence: CASSQDGWADTQYF. In DNA, the CDR3 is TGTGCCAGCAGCCAAGATGGTTGGGCAGATACGCAGTATTTT.

This clonotype was seen a single time. The V and J genes are TRBV19 and TRBJ1-5; D is uncertain. Trimming shortened V by 1 base and J by 7 bases, and 5 bases separated the two germline ends. The V gene's germline CDR1 is LNHDA and CDR2 SQIVND (reference sequence). The CDR3 loop spans 12 amino acids. CDR3 sequence (DNA): TGTGCCAGTAGTATAGGAAGCCAGCCCCAGCATTTT. Protein sequence: CASSIGSQPQHF. Based on the CDR3 plus reference TRBV19 and TRBJ1-5, the full variable domain is DGGITQSPKYLFRKEGQNVTLSCEQNLNHDAMYWYRQDPGQGLRLIYYSQIVNDFQKGDIAEGYSVSREKKESFPLTVTSAQKNPTAFYLCASSIGSQPQHFGDGTRLSIL.